Sequencing of this TCR beta chain was carried out in a study of T cells expressing NK-cell markers. On the study more broadly: It was sorted CD3+CD56-NKG2C+, CD3+CD56+NKG2C- and CD3+CD56+NKG2C+ T cells that provided the TCR beta repertoires. Just one sequenced donor of eight was HCMV-seronegative, while seven were seropositive. The study's findings and limits: These clonotypes additionally ranked first within the CD3+CD56-NKG2C+ fraction of a handful of donors. Of the CD8+ T cells in about 6 donors, roughly 1.0-7.5% belonged to dominant NKG2C+ clonotypes.

Germline lookup yields CDR1 LNHNV and CDR2 YYDKDF (reference sequence). CDR3 length: 14 amino acids. Worth noting for this clonotype: Its target is not known.

TCRdb reprocessed the 5' RACE reads and stores each CDR3 protein as one record, lacking DNA. This listing includes around 470,000 distinct CDR3 sequences. This chain links TRBV15 with TRBJ1-4. Sequenced input: blood T cells: a sorted CD56 or NKG2C T cell subset, CD4+ or CD8+ T cells, or bulk PBMC T cells (not recorded which). The sequence came from a woman aged 50 to 65 in good health. This chain's CDR3 is CATSRAPTGEKLFF.